This TCR beta chain appears in the sequencing data of a study of blood T cell repertoires in COVID-19. Per germline, CDR1 MDHEN and CDR2 SYDVKM. V trimming: 3 bases; J trimming: 3 bases; junction bases outside the gene matches: 9. The CDR3 sequence is 19 residues long. Clones were read by immunoSEQ multiplex PCR, and TCRdb kept only the in-frame ones, dropping some. The profile shows some 160,000 clones, approximately 84% of them singletons. This TCR came from a man in his sixties or seventies with active or convalescent COVID-19. The V call is TRBV28, the J call TRBJ2-6, with 12 bases lining up with TRBD1. The sample taken for sequencing was peripheral blood. In DNA form, the CDR3 reads TGTGCCAGCAGTTTTTTCCCGGGACAGGGGGCGCGTGGGGCCAACGTCCTGACTTTC. Encoded protein: CASSFFPGQGARGANVLTF.